The 17 T cell receptor beta chains reported below all come from one sample, sequenced in a study of cytomegalovirus exposure and HLA in healthy donors. Both 60 Vbeta primers and 13 Jbeta primers went into the PCR. Data came from immunoSEQ multiplex PCR; TCRdb stores just in-frame clones and leaves some out. This sample has around 200,000 clones, with 79% found just once. The sample taken for sequencing was PBMCs. The receptors were gathered from a woman aged 18-29 years in good health and CMV-seronegative.

The chain is built from TRBV7-9 and TRBJ2-1; 8 nucleotides line up with TRBD1. V was pared by 5 bases and J by 10 bases, with 10 bases of the junction left unmatched. From germline, CDR1 is SEHNR and CDR2 FQNEAQ (reference sequence). The CDR3 runs 14 residues. CDR3 bases: TGTGCCAGCAGCCCAGGGAACAGGGGGTTAGAGCAGTTCTTC. Amino acid sequence: CASSPGNRGLEQFF. The full variable domain, in which reference TRBV7-9 and TRBJ2-1 provide the parts outside the CDR3, is DTGVSQNPRHKITKRGQNVTFRCDPISEHNRLYWYRQTLGQGPEFLTYFQNEAQLEKSRLLSDRFSAERPKGSFSTLEIQRTEQGDSAMYLCASSPGNRGLEQFFGPGTRLTVL.

The chain recombines TRBV4-3 with TRBJ2-7; 8 nucleotides match TRBD1. Germline CDR1 and CDR2: LGHNA and YSLEER. V was pared by 3 bases and J by 0 bases, with 4 bases of the junction left unmatched. The CDR3 runs to 15 residues. CDR3 region: CASSHRTGSSYEQYF. The CDR3 DNA sequence: TGCGCCAGCAGCCACCGGACAGGGAGCTCCTACGAGCAGTACTTC.

V usage is TRBV14 and J usage is TRBJ2-5, with TRBD1 identical over 7 bases. J lost 11 bases, V lost 0 bases, and 6 bases had no gene match. Germline-derived CDR1 and CDR2 are SGHDN and FVKESK. The CDR3 is 13 residues long. The CDR3 reads CASSQDLSRGQYF. The CDR3 bases are TGTGCCAGCAGCCAAGATCTAAGCAGGGGGCAGTACTTC.

On this clone: The sample has other DNA sequences that encode this CDR3 too. The J gene is TRBJ1-1, the V gene TRBV28; no firm D call. Trimming left V 2 bases short and J 3 bases short, with 4 bases between. The germline V gene has CDR1 MDHEN and CDR2 SYDVKM. The CDR3 is made up of 12 amino acids. The CDR3 DNA is TGTGCCAGCAGTTTACGTCACACTGAAGCTTTCTTT. Amino acids: CASSLRHTEAFF.

The chain uses TRBV4-1 and TRBJ1-6; tentative D call: TRBD1 (6 bases). CDR1 is MGHRA and CDR2 is YSYEKL in the germline V gene. The CDR3 is made up of 16 amino acids. V lost 1 base to trimming and J lost 7 bases, with 14 bases between them. The CDR3 sequence: CASSQVFGGANSPLHF. The CDR3 DNA sequence: TGCGCCAGCAGCCAAGTTTTCGGGGGGGCCAATTCACCCCTCCACTTT.

The chain combines TRBV4-3 with TRBJ2-3, with D possibly TRBD1 on 7 matching bases. V shed 0 bases and J shed 4 bases, with 20 bases lying between them. Germline values: CDR1 LGHNA, CDR2 YSLEER. There are 18 residues in the CDR3. Written as DNA, the CDR3 is TGCGCCAGCAGCCAAGACCTACAGCCCACAGGGGAGGCAGATACGCAGTATTTT. Amino acids: CASSQDLQPTGEADTQYF.

This chain connects TRBV4-3 to TRBJ2-3; possibly TRBD2 for D (6 bases). The CDR3 contains 16 residues. Looked up from germline, CDR1 is LGHNA and CDR2 is YSLEER. V was shortened by 1 base and J by 4 bases, with 15 bases between the two germline ends. The chain's CDR3 is CASSQGWRGMSDTQYF. DNA for the CDR3: TGCGCCAGCAGCCAAGGGTGGCGGGGAATGTCAGATACGCAGTATTTT.

This rearrangement joins TRBV28 to TRBJ2-1; perhaps TRBD2 as D (6 bases). This CDR3 comprises 14 residues. Per germline, CDR1 MDHEN and CDR2 SYDVKM. Trimming pared 6 bases from V and 0 bases from J, leaving 9 bases between. CDR3 protein: CASSPGSSYNEQFF. The CDR3 DNA reads as TGTGCCAGCAGCCCCGGGAGCTCCTACAATGAGCAGTTCTTC.

This chain uses TRBV5-1 with TRBJ1-1, with TRBD1 matching over 9 bases. Looked up from germline, CDR1 is SGHRS and CDR2 is YFSETQ. Trimming cost V 5 bases and J 1 base; bases outside gene matches: 0. The length of the CDR3 is 13 residues. The CDR3 DNA reads TGCGCCAGCAGGACAGGGGGGAACACTGAAGCTTTCTTT. It specifies CASRTGGNTEAFF.

The chain links TRBV28 to TRBJ1-5; 8 nucleotides line up with TRBD1. After removal of 5 bases from V and 4 bases from J, the junction contained 4 bases not matched to a gene. The CDR3 consists of 14 residues. Germline lookup yields CDR1 MDHEN and CDR2 SYDVKM. The CDR3 is CASSARQGNQPQHF. The DNA for the CDR3 is TGTGCCAGCAGTGCCCGACAGGGGAATCAGCCCCAGCATTTT.

The CDR3 here is CASSFNRAVFF. The CDR3 coding sequence is TGTGCCAGCAGTTTTAACAGGGCAGTGTTCTTC. The V call is TRBV27, the J call TRBJ2-1, with D possibly TRBD1 on 6 matching bases. CDR3 length equals 11 residues. V was shortened by 3 bases and J by 15 bases, with 12 bases between the two germline ends. Germline CDR1 is MNHEY and CDR2 is SMNVEV (reference sequence).

The V and J genes are TRBV10-3 and TRBJ1-4, with TRBD1 matching 7 bases. This CDR3 comprises 16 residues. Germline values: CDR1 ENHRY, CDR2 SYGVKD. V lost 6 bases, J lost 4 bases, and 11 bases stayed unmatched. As DNA, the CDR3 is TGTGCCATCAGGGACCCGTCGGGACAGAATAATGAAAAACTGTTTTTT. Translated, it gives CAIRDPSGQNNEKLFF.

This clone was found once. This sequence joins TRBV30 and TRBJ1-1; D remains ambiguous. The CDR3 is 17 amino acids. The V gene's germline CDR1 is GTSNPN and CDR2 SVGIG (reference sequence). V shed 0 bases and J shed 1 base, with 18 bases lying between them. This chain's CDR3 is CAWSVKTGDGGNTEAFF. The CDR3, as DNA: TGTGCCTGGAGTGTTAAGACGGGAGACGGCGGGAACACTGAAGCTTTCTTT.

The chain combines TRBV28 with TRBJ1-1; D is possibly TRBD1 (6 bases). V lost 2 bases and J 5 bases, leaving 12 bases between the germline ends. CDR3 length: 14 amino acids. In germline, CDR1 is MDHEN, CDR2 SYDVKM. CDR3 sequence (DNA): TGTGCCAGCAGTTTAACGCAGGGGCGGACTGAAGCTTTCTTT. Translation gives CASSLTQGRTEAFF.

This chain uses TRBV7-2 with TRBJ2-7; TRBD1 is a possible D gene (5 bases). CDR3 length: 14 residues. In germline, CDR1 is SGHTA, CDR2 FQGNSA. The ends were cut back, 5 bases at V and 3 bases at J, with 14 bases in the middle. The CDR3 nucleotides are TGTGCCAGCAGCCCTACCCTCCAGGGCTACGAGCAGTACTTC. This codes for CASSPTLQGYEQYF.

This rearrangement joins TRBV28 to TRBJ1-4; 9 bases agree with TRBD1. Germline trimming cut 5 bases from V and 8 bases from J; bases unmatched to any gene: 9. The length of the CDR3 is 15 residues. The germline V gene has CDR1 MDHEN and CDR2 SYDVKM. The chain's CDR3 is CASSLGQGLREKLFF. The CDR3 nucleotides are TGTGCCAGCAGTCTAGGACAGGGGCTGAGGGAAAAACTGTTTTTT.

The genes are TRBV2 and TRBJ2-5; D is possibly TRBD1 (6 bases). The CDR3 totals 16 residues. Germline V lookup: CDR1 SNHLY, CDR2 FYNNEI. V was cut by 4 bases and J by 5 bases, with 20 bases left in between. The CDR3 DNA sequence: TGTGCCAGCAGTGGCAGGGTCAGGGGATTTCGGGAGACCCAGTACTTC. Translating it yields CASSGRVRGFRETQYF. Using reference TRBV2 and TRBJ2-5 for the parts outside the CDR3, the full variable domain is EPEVTQTPSHQVTQMGQEVILRCVPISNHLYFYWYRQILGQKVEFLVSFYNNEISEKSEIFDDQFSVERPDGSNFTLKIRSTKLEDSAMYFCASSGRVRGFRETQYFGPGTRLLVL.